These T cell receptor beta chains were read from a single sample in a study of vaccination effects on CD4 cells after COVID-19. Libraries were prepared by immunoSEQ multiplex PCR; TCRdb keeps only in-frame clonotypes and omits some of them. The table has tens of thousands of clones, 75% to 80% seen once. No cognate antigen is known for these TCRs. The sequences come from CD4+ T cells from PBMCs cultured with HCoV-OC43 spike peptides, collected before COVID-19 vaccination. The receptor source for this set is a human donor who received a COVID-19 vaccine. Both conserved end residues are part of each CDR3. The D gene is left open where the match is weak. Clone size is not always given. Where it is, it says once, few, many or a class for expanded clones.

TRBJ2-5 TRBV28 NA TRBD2 CASSPGLHLGAQYF TGTGCCAGCAGCCCGGGACTACACCTCGGGGCCCAGTACTTC
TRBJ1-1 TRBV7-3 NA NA CASSKQENTEAFF TGTGCCAGCAGTAAACAGGAGAACACTGAAGCTTTCTTT
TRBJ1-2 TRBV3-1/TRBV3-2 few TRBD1 CASSQVHTGGYGYTF TGTGCCAGCAGCCAGGTCCATACAGGGGGCTATGGCTACACCTTC
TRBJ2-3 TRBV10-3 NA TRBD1 CAISEGTGLFTDTQYF TGTGCCATCAGTGAAGGGACAGGACTATTCACAGATACGCAGTATTTT
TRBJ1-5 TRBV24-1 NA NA CATSVPLGASVRARIQPQHF TGTGCCACCAGTGTCCCCCTGGGAGCGTCGGTCAGGGCAAGGATTCAGCCCCAGCATTTT
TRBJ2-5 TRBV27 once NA CASRRGGGKQETQYF TGTGCCAGCAGGAGAGGGGGGGGAAAACAAGAGACCCAGTACTTC
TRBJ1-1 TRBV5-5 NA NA CASSLVRVGTEAFF TGTGCCAGCAGCTTGGTGCGGGTTGGCACTGAAGCTTTCTTT
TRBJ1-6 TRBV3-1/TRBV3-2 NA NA CASSQFPGGDSPLHF TGTGCCAGCAGCCAATTTCCGGGAGGGGACTCACCCCTCCACTTT
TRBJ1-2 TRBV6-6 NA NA CASRRTPTPLNYGYTF TGTGCCAGCAGGAGGACACCGACCCCTCTTAACTATGGCTACACCTTC
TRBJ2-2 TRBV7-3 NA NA CASRPERNTGELFF TGTGCCAGCAGACCTGAGAGGAACACCGGGGAGCTGTTTTTT
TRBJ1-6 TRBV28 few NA CASSLGFFRNSPLHF TGTGCCAGCAGTTTGGGATTTTTTCGTAATTCACCCCTCCACTTT
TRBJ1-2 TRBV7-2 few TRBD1 CASREPGQGNYGYTF TGTGCCAGCAGGGAACCGGGACAGGGGAACTATGGCTACACCTTC
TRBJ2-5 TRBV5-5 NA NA CASSLAGGETQYF TGTGCCAGCAGCTTAGCAGGTGGAGAGACCCAGTACTTC
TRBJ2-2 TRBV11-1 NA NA CASSLDSSSTGELFF TGTGCCAGCAGCTTAGACAGTTCCAGCACCGGGGAGCTGTTTTTT
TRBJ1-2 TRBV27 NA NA CASSGTTGYGYTF TGTGCCAGCTCCGGGACAACTGGCTATGGCTACACCTTC
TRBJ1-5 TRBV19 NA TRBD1 CASSATDRRNQPQHF TGTGCCAGTAGTGCTACGGACAGGAGGAATCAGCCCCAGCATTTT
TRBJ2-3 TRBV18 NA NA CASSPRLAINTDTQYF TGTGCCAGCTCACCACGTCTAGCCATCAACACAGATACGCAGTATTTT
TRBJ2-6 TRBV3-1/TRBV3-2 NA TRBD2 CASSQKSGGLISGANVLTF TGTGCCAGCAGCCAAAAAAGCGGGGGCCTGATCTCTGGGGCCAACGTCCTGACTTTC
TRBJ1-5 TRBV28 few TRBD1 CASRSDRDGQPQHF TGTGCCAGCAGGTCCGACAGGGATGGTCAGCCCCAGCATTTT
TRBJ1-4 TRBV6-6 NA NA CASKSGSTNEKLFF TGTGCCAGCAAGTCCGGCTCAACTAATGAAAAACTGTTTTTT
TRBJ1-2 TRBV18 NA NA CASSPPTGPDTF TGTGCCAGCTCACCACCGACGGGGCCAGACACCTTC
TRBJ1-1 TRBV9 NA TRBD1 CASSVEGGHARRAFF TGTGCCAGCAGCGTAGAAGGGGGCCATGCCCGTAGGGCTTTCTTT
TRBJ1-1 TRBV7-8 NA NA CASSLTQTAMNTEAFF TGTGCCAGCAGCTTAACACAGACAGCTATGAACACTGAAGCTTTCTTT
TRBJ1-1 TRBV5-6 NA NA CASSSRRDTNTEAFF TGTGCCAGCAGCTCACGAAGGGACACTAACACTGAAGCTTTCTTT
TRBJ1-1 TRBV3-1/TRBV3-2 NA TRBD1 CASSKPTGSNTEAFF TGTGCCAGCAGCAAACCGACAGGGTCTAACACTGAAGCTTTCTTT
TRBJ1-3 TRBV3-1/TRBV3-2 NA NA CASSQGAGRSGNTIYF TGTGCCAGCAGCCAAGGGGCAGGCCGCTCTGGAAACACCATATATTTT
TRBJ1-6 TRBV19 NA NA CASSILGSYNSPLHF TGTGCCAGTAGTATTCTGGGGTCCTATAATTCACCCCTCCACTTT
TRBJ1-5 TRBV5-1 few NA CASSLDSNQPQHF TGCGCCAGCAGCTTGGACAGCAATCAGCCCCAGCATTTT
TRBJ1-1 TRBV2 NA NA CASSGEMNTEAFF TGTGCCAGCAGTGGAGAGATGAACACTGAAGCTTTCTTT
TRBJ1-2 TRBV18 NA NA CASSPPSQENYGYTF TGTGCCAGCTCACCACCCAGCCAGGAGAACTATGGCTACACCTTC
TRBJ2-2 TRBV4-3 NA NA CASSQGQAAGTGELFF TGCGCCAGCAGCCAAGGGCAGGCCGCCGGCACCGGGGAGCTGTTTTTT
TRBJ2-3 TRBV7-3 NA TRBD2 CATQLNSGGDYTQYF TGTGCCACCCAGCTTAATAGCGGGGGGGACTATACGCAGTATTTT
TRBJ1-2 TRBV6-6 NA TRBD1 CASRQGQGTYGYTF TGTGCCAGCAGGCAGGGACAGGGGACCTATGGCTACACCTTC
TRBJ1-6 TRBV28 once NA CASSLPPNNSPLHF TGTGCCAGCAGTCTCCCCCCTAATAATTCACCCCTCCACTTT
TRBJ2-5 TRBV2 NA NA CASSTQETQYF TGTGCCAGCAGTACCCAAGAGACCCAGTACTTC
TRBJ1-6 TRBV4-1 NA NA CASSHPGVNNSPLHF TGCGCCAGCAGCCATCCAGGGGTTAATAATTCACCCCTCCACTTT
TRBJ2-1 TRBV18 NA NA CASSPRVLETYNEQFF TGTGCCAGCTCACCACGAGTCCTAGAAACATACAATGAGCAGTTCTTC
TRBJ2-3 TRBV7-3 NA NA CASSKAAPGGTDTQYF TGTGCCAGCAGCAAGGCAGCCCCAGGGGGCACAGATACGCAGTATTTT
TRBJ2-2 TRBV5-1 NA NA CASSSDRLGGELFF TGCGCCAGCAGCTCTGACAGGTTGGGCGGGGAGCTGTTTTTT
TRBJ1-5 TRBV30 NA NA CAWSVDITNQPQHF TGTGCCTGGAGTGTGGACATAACCAATCAGCCCCAGCATTTT
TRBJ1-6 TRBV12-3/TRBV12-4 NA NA CASRLQNSPLHF TGTGCCAGCAGATTACAAAACTCACCCCTCCACTTT
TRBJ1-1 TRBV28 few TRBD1 CASSYYQTGGAFF TGTGCCAGCAGTTATTATCAAACAGGGGGAGCTTTCTTT
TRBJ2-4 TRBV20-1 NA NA CSASNLAKNIQYF TGCAGTGCTAGTAACCTAGCCAAAAACATTCAGTACTTC
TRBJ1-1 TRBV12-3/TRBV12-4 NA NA CASSLGDHTEAFF TGTGCCAGCAGTTTGGGGGATCACACTGAAGCTTTCTTT
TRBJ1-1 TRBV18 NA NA CASSPLGHMDTEAFF TGTGCCAGCTCACCACTCGGACACATGGACACTGAAGCTTTCTTT
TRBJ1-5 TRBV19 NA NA CASSIVGLWEQPQHF TGTGCCAGTAGTATAGTCGGGTTGTGGGAGCAGCCCCAGCATTTT
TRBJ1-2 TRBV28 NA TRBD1 CASSPTPGGQDYGYTF TGTGCCAGCAGTCCGACTCCAGGGGGCCAGGACTATGGCTACACCTTC
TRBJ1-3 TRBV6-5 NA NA CASSYSTAGSATIYF TGTGCCAGCAGTTACTCGACGGCAGGCTCGGCCACCATATATTTT
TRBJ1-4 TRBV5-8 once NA CASSLGTEDEKLFF TGTGCCAGCAGCTTGGGGACAGAGGATGAAAAACTGTTTTTT
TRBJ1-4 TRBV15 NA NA CATSRVRGPATNEKLFF TGTGCCACCAGCAGAGTGAGGGGACCTGCAACTAATGAAAAACTGTTTTTT